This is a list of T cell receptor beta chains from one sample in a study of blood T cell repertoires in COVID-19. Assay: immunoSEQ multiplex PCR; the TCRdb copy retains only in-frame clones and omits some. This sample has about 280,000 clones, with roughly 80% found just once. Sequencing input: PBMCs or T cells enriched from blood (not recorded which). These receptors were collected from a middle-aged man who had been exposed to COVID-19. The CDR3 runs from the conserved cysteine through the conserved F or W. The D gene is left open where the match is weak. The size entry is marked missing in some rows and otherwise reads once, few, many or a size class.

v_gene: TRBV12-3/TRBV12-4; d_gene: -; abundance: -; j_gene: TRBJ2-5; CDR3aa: CASNLSEETQYF; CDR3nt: TGTGCCAGCAACCTAAGCGAAGAGACCCAGTACTTC
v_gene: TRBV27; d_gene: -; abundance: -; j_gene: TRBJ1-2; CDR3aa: CASKQGDYGYTF; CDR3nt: TGTGCCAGCAAACAGGGCGACTATGGCTACACCTTC
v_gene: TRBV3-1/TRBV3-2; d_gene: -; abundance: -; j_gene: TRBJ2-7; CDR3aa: CASSQKTLTQRNYEQYF; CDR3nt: TGTGCCAGCAGTCAAAAAACCCTGACTCAGAGGAACTACGAGCAGTACTTC
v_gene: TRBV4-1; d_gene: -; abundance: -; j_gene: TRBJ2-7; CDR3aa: CASSQDIGVAPFYEQYF; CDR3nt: TGCGCCAGCAGCCAAGATATAGGAGTAGCCCCGTTCTACGAGCAGTACTTC
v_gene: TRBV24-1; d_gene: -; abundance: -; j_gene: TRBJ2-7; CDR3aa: CATSPAGSYEQYF; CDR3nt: TGTGCCACCAGCCCCGCGGGCTCCTACGAGCAGTACTTC
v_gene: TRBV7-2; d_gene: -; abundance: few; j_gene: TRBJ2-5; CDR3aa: CASSLGQQETQYF; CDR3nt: TGTGCCAGCAGCCTCGGACAGCAAGAGACCCAGTACTTC
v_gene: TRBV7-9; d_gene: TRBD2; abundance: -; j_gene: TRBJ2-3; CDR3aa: CASSLVFRREKRDTQYF; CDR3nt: TGTGCCAGCAGCTTAGTTTTTCGGCGGGAGAAGCGAGATACGCAGTATTTT
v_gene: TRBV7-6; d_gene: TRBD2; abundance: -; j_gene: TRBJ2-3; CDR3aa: CASSPAFGGSTDTQYF; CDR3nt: TGTGCCAGCAGCCCTGCTTTCGGCGGGAGTACAGATACGCAGTATTTT
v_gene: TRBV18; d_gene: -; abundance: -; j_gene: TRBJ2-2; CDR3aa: CASSLSGGFNTGELFF; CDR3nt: TGTGCCAGCTCACTTTCCGGGGGTTTCAACACCGGGGAGCTGTTTTTT
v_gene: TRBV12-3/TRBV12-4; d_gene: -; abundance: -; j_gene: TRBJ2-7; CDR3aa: CASRREYEQYF; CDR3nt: TGTGCCAGCAGGCGGGAATACGAGCAGTACTTC
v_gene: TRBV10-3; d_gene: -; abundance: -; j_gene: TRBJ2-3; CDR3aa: CAIAADTQYF; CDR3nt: TGTGCCATCGCAGCGGATACGCAGTATTTT
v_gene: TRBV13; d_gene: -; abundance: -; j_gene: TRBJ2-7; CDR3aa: CASSSPKDITYEQYF; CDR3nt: TGTGCCAGCAGCTCCCCCAAAGACATAACCTACGAGCAGTACTTC
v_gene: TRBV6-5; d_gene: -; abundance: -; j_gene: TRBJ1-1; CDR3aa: CASSYSYTGTTEAFF; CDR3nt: TGTGCCAGCAGTTACTCGTATACAGGAACCACTGAAGCTTTCTTT
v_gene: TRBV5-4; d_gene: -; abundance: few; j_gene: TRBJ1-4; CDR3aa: CASSPPGVGNEKLFF; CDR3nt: TGTGCCAGCAGCCCACCAGGGGTAGGAAATGAAAAACTGTTTTTT
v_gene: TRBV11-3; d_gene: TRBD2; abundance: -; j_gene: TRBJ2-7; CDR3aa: CASSSPGSGGSYEQYF; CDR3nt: TGTGCCAGCAGCTCCCCTGGTAGCGGGGGCTCCTACGAGCAGTACTTC
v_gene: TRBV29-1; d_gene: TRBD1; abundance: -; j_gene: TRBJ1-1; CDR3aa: CSSAGGDSDTEAFF; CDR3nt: TGCAGTTCTGCCGGGGGGGACAGCGACACTGAAGCTTTCTTT
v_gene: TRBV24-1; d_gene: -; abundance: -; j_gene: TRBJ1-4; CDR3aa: CATSDAGEKLFF; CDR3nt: TGTGCCACCAGTGACGCGGGTGAAAAACTGTTTTTT
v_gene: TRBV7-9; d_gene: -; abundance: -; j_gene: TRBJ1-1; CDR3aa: CASRATETEAFF; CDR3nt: TGTGCCAGCAGAGCCACGGAGACTGAAGCTTTCTTT
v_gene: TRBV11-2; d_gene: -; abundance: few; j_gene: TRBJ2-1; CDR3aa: CASSPPASYEQFF; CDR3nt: TGTGCCAGCAGCCCCCCTGCGTCCTATGAGCAGTTCTTC
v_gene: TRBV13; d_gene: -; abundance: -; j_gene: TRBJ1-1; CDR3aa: CASSQLREAFF; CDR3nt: TGTGCCAGCAGCCAACTCAGGGAAGCTTTCTTT
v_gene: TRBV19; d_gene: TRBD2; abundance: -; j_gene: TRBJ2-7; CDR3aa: CASRKSGGTLVYEQYF; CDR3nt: TGTGCCAGTAGAAAATCGGGGGGGACCCTGGTATACGAGCAGTACTTC
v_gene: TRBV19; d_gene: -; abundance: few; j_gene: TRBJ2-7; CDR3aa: CASRGAHSGSYEQYF; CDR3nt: TGTGCCAGTAGGGGGGCCCACTCGGGCTCCTACGAGCAGTACTTC
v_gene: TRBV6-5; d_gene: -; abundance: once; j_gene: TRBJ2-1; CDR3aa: CASTGGSFEGQFF; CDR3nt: TGTGCCAGCACCGGCGGGTCCTTTGAGGGGCAGTTCTTC
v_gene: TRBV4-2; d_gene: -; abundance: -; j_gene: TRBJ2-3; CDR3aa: CASSGEDRHFTDTQYF; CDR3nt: TGTGCCAGCAGCGGGGAAGACAGGCATTTTACAGATACGCAGTATTTT
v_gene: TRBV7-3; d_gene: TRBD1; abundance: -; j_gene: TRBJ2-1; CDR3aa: CASSLTLTGPSNEQFF; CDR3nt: TGTGCCAGCAGCTTAACCCTGACAGGGCCCAGCAATGAGCAGTTCTTC
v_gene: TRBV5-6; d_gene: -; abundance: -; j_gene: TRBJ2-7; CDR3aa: CASNSLGYEQYF; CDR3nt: TGTGCCAGCAACAGTTTGGGCTACGAGCAGTACTTC
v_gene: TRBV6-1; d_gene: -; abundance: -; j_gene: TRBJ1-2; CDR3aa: CASSSPGSYGYTF; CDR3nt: TGTGCCAGCAGTTCCCCGGGAAGCTATGGCTACACCTTC
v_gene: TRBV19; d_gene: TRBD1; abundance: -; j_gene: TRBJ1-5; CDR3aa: CASKIQTGHNQPQHF; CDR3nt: TGTGCCAGTAAAATTCAGACAGGGCACAATCAGCCCCAGCATTTT
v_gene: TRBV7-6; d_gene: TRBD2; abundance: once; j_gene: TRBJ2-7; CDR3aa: CASSREAPGRLPYEQYF; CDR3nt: TGTGCCAGCAGCCGGGAGGCCCCGGGACGGCTACCCTACGAGCAGTACTTC
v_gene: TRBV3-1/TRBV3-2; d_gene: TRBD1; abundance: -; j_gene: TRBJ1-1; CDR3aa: CASSGDRETEAFF; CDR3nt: TGTGCCAGCAGCGGGGACAGGGAAACTGAAGCTTTCTTT
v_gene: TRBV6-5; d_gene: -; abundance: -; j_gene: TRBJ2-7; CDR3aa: CASSYLTDTYEQYF; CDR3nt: TGTGCCAGCAGTTACCTGACAGATACCTACGAGCAGTACTTC
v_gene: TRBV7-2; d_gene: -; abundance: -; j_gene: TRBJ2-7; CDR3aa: CASSLRTDYSYEQYF; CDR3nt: TGTGCCAGCAGCTTAAGGACCGACTACTCCTACGAGCAGTACTTC
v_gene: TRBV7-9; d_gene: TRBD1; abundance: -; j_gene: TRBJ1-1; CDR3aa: CASSSAEISPGQGPSQAFF; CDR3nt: TGTGCCAGCAGCTCGGCGGAGATTAGTCCGGGACAGGGACCTTCACAAGCTTTCTTT
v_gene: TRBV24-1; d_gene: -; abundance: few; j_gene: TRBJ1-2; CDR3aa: CATSDLRQGYGYTF; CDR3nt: TGTGCCACCAGTGATTTGAGGCAGGGCTATGGCTACACCTTC
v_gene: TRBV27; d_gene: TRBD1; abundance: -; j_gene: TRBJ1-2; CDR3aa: CASTQGMDGTYGYTF; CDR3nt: TGTGCCAGCACACAGGGGATGGACGGTACCTATGGCTACACCTTC
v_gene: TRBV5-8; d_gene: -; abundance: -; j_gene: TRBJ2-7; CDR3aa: CASPLRNRRDYEQYF; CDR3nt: TGTGCCAGCCCCCTGAGGAACAGGAGGGACTACGAGCAGTACTTC